One sample yielded the 6 T cell receptor beta chains listed below, sequenced in a study of radiation and T cells in renal cell carcinoma. The repertoire was sequenced with immunoSEQ multiplex PCR; TCRdb's copy has only in-frame clones and lacks some. The sample holds 100,000 to 150,000 clones, about four fifths seen once. Sample time point: baseline pretreatment blood. Treatment of the sample: 15 Gy SBRT to primary tumor, nephrectomy 4 weeks later. The input for sequencing was blood, taken from a patient whose treatment included radiotherapy and nephrectomy. The receptors originated from a woman aged 60-75 years with renal cell carcinoma.

The CDR3 here is CASSLGPVGEDFSGNTIYF. The CDR3 nucleotides are TGCGCCAGCAGCTTGGGGCCCGTGGGGGAGGATTTCTCTGGAAACACCATATATTTT. The chain links TRBV5-1 to TRBJ1-3, with D tentatively TRBD1 (5 bases). Germline CDR1 is SGHRS and CDR2 is YFSETQ. The ends were cut back, 0 bases at V and 0 bases at J, with 19 bases in the middle. The CDR3 has 19 residues.

This chain connects TRBV5-1 to TRBJ2-3, with D perhaps TRBD1 (6 bases). From germline, CDR1 is SGHRS and CDR2 YFSETQ. The CDR3 runs 16 residues. Trimming shortened V by 0 bases and J by 2 bases, and 13 bases separated the two germline ends. CDR3 in amino acids: CASSLDGQLFTDTQYF. CDR3 sequence (DNA): TGCGCCAGCAGCTTGGATGGACAGCTATTCACAGATACGCAGTATTTT.

This clone has a single count. The rearrangement uses TRBV5-1 and TRBJ1-2; D unclear. The CDR3 sequence is 14 residues long. Deletions cut 0 bases from V and 2 bases from J, with 8 bases between. Per germline, CDR1 SGHRS and CDR2 YFSETQ. As DNA, the CDR3 is TGCGCCAGCAGCTTGGGGGAACGGAACTATGGCTACACCTTC. Translated: CASSLGERNYGYTF.

V is TRBV4-3 and J is TRBJ2-3; D is ambiguous. This CDR3 is 17 amino acids long. Germline-derived CDR1 and CDR2 are LGHNA and YSLEER. The V gene lost 2 bases and the J gene lost 0 bases, with 15 bases spanning the gap. This chain's CDR3 is CASSQSSRNTSTDTQYF. The CDR3 coding sequence is TGCGCCAGCAGCCAATCATCGCGAAATACTAGCACAGATACGCAGTATTTT.

CDR3 sequence reads: CASSPSFSGSSYEQYF. CDR3 in DNA: TGTGCCAGCTCCCCATCCTTTTCAGGAAGCTCCTACGAGCAGTACTTC. V gene TRBV18 combines with J gene TRBJ2-7, with D unclear. The CDR3 consists of 16 residues. Deletions cut 6 bases from V and 0 bases from J, with 18 bases between. Per the germline V gene, CDR1 is KGHSH and CDR2 is LQKENI.

The chain links TRBV2 to TRBJ1-5; TRBD1 matches at 7 bases. The CDR3 runs 14 residues. With 6 bases clipped from V and 3 bases from J, the junction kept 5 bases outside the gene matches. The germline gives CDR1 SNHLY, CDR2 FYNNEI. CDR3 DNA: TGTGCCAGCAGCGGGACAGCTTTCAATCAGCCCCAGCATTTT. Protein sequence: CASSGTAFNQPQHF.